The T cell receptor (beta chain) described here comes from a study of T cell repertoires in ileal Crohn's disease. Study at large: Biopsies of the neoterminal ileum at postoperative colonoscopy form M6 samples.

The CDR3 has 13 amino acids. Germline V gene lookup returns CDR1 SGHVS and CDR2 FQNEAQ. V gave up 5 bases and J gave up 4 bases, with 11 bases separating them. TCRB immunosequencing input was 400 to 650 nanograms of biopsy DNA per sample. Method: immunoSEQ multiplex PCR; TCRdb's copy keeps in-frame clones and lacks some. The table lists some 14,000 clones, just under 80% of them singletons. Study outcomes and limitations: All patients with clonality above 26.8% had endoscopic recurrence.

In the case of this clone: Its cognate antigen is unknown.

Indicated time point: neoterminal ileum biopsy at postoperative endoscopy, about 6 months after surgery. This clonotype was sampled from an adult with Crohn's disease. The sample comprised ileal tissue. The V gene is TRBV7-8, the J gene TRBJ2-5; no clear D gene. The CDR3 bases are TGTGCCAGCAGCCTAGAGGTCGGAGAGACCCAGTACTTC. It codes for CASSLEVGETQYF.